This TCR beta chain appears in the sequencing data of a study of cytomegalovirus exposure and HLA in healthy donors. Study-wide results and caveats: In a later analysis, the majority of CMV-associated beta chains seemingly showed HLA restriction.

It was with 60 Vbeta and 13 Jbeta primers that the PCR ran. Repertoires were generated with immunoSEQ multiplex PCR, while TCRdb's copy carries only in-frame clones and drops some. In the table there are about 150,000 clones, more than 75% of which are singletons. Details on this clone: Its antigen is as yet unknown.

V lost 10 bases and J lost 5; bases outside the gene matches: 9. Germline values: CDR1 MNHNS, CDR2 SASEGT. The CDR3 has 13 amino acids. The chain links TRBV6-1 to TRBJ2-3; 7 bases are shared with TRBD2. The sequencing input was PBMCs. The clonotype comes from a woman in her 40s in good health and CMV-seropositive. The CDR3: CATISGNKDTQYF. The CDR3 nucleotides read TGTGCCACCATCAGCGGGAACAAAGATACGCAGTATTTT.